This T cell receptor beta chain derives from a study of blood T cell repertoires in COVID-19. The CDR3 consists of 15 residues. Germline V lookup: CDR1 MNHEY, CDR2 SVGAGI. J lost 0 bases, V lost 10 bases, and 6 bases had no gene match. Using immunoSEQ multiplex PCR, the repertoire was profiled, and TCRdb retains in-frame clones only, with some absent. The sample carries approximately 77,000 clones, about nine tenths recorded once. The sample consisted of peripheral blood. The receptor comes from a woman older than 75 with acute or convalescent COVID-19. The chain links TRBV6-5 to TRBJ2-5; TRBD2 matches at 12 bases. CDR3 bases: TGTGCCACCCGGACTAGCGGGGTAAACCAAGAGACCCAGTACTTC. This sequence encodes CATRTSGVNQETQYF.